The next 7 T cell receptor beta chains were all read from a single sample in a study of regulatory T cells in long-lasting Graves disease. Time point specified: newly diagnosed GD, antithyroid drugs for less than 3 months. There was RNA extracted from PBMCs, and the TCR library was made from it. The authors built TCR beta libraries using iRepertoire HTBI primers and Arm-PCR of CDR3 regions. TCRdb ran MiXCR on the multiplex PCR reads and lists one entry per CDR3 protein. The sample shows hundreds of thousands of distinct CDR3 sequences, 16% of them seen only once. The same data also contributed to another study, on T cells in Graves' hyperthyroidism and ophthalmopathy.

The sample consisted of peripheral blood mononuclear cells (PBMCs), taken at new diagnosis, from a patient treated with antithyroid drugs. Every receptor here comes from a woman between 25 and 40 years old with Graves disease.

This clonotype was seen at least ten times. The V call is TRBV6-1, the J call TRBJ1-1; D might be TRBD1 (5 bases). Germline CDR1 and CDR2: MNHNS and SASEGT. V was trimmed by 8 bases and J by 6 bases, leaving 19 bases between them. CDR3 length: 14 amino acids. This chain's CDR3 is CASRMVEGLPEAFF. The CDR3 DNA follows: TGTGCCAGCCGGATGGTAGAGGGACTCCCTGAAGCTTTCTTT.

There are many counts of this clonotype. The chain joins TRBV25-1 to TRBJ1-1, with D unclear. This CDR3 is built from 13 residues. CDR1 and CDR2 from the germline V gene are MGHDK and SYGVNS. Between the trimmed V and J ends, which lost 0 bases and 1 base, there was a span of 3 bases. The CDR3 DNA is TGTGCCAGCAGTGAATACGGGAACACTGAAGCTTTCTTT. This encodes CASSEYGNTEAFF.

The chain recombines TRBV29-1 with TRBJ2-2, with a weak D call TRBD2 (6 bases). The V end lost 4 bases, the J end lost 4 bases, and 13 bases lay between the germline ends. CDR1 and CDR2 from the germline V gene are SQVTM and ANQGSEA. The CDR3 covers 14 residues. CDR3 residues: CSVAGGARTGELFF. The CDR3 DNA reads as TGCAGCGTTGCAGGAGGGGCCCGCACCGGGGAGCTGTTTTTT.

Concerning this clonotype itself: Relative to the germline gene, one junction end is altered; a read error may explain this. The chain combines TRBV28 with TRBJ2-1; a possible D gene is TRBD2 (5 bases). The CDR3 covers 16 residues. CDR1 MDHEN and CDR2 SYDVKM come from the germline V gene. CDR3 amino acids: CAGSPPPGVPYNEQFF. The CDR3 DNA sequence: TGTGCCGGCAGCCCTCCCCCCGGGGTCCCCTACAATGAGCAGTTCTTC. The variable domain in full, completed from reference TRBV28 and TRBJ2-1, reads DVKVTQSSRYLVKRTGEKVFLECVQDMDHENMFWYRQDPGLGLRLIYFSYDVKMKEKGDIPEGYSVSREKKERFSLILESASTNQTSMYLCAGSPPPGVPYNEQFFGPGTRLTVL.

This clonotype was counted at least ten times. V usage is TRBV28 and J usage is TRBJ1-2; D gene uncertain. This CDR3 spans 12 amino acids. CDR1 and CDR2 (germline): MDHEN, SYDVKM. Trimming took 5 bases from V and 8 from J, leaving 12 bases between them. For the CDR3, the DNA is TGTGCCAGCAGTCAAGACATCGGGGGCTACACCTTC. Translation: CASSQDIGGYTF.

This clonotype was detected a few times. V is TRBV6-5 and J is TRBJ1-3, with unresolved D. Germline CDR1 reads MNHEY; CDR2 reads SVGAGI. The V and J ends lost 2 bases and 4 bases respectively, with 12 bases between them. This CDR3 comprises 15 residues. DNA of the CDR3: TGTGCCAGCAGTTACGATGGACCTCCGGGAAACACCATATATTTT. Protein: CASSYDGPPGNTIYF.

Ten or more counts support this clonotype. The chain uses TRBV28 and TRBJ2-3; 10 positions match TRBD2. V trimming: 2 bases; J trimming: 4 bases; junction bases outside the gene matches: 6. This CDR3 comprises 16 residues. Germline-derived CDR1 and CDR2 are MDHEN and SYDVKM. The CDR3 spells CASSLEGSGRSDTQYF. CDR3 bases: TGTGCCAGCAGTTTAGAGGGTAGCGGGAGGTCAGATACGCAGTATTTT.